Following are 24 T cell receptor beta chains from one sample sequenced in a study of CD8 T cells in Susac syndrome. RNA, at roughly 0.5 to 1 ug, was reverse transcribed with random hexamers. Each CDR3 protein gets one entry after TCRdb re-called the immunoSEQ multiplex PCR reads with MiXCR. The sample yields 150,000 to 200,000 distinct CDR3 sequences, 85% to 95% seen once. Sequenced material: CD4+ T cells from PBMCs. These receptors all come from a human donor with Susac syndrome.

In nucleotides, the CDR3 is TGTGCCAGTAGGGGCACGCCCTATAGCAATCAGCCCCAGCATTTT. Protein product: CASRGTPYSNQPQHF. V and J are TRBV19 and TRBJ1-5; no clear D. Germline-derived CDR1 and CDR2 are LNHDA and SQIVND (reference sequence). The length of the CDR3 is 15 residues. Trimming removed 6 bases at V and 0 bases at J, with 12 bases between.

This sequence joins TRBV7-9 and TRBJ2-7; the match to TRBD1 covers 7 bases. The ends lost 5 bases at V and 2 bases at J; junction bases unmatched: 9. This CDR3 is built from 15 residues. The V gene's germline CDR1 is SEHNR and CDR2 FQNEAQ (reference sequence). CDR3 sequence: CASSISRQGPYEQYF. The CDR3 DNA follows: TGTGCCAGCAGCATCTCTCGACAGGGCCCCTACGAGCAGTACTTC.

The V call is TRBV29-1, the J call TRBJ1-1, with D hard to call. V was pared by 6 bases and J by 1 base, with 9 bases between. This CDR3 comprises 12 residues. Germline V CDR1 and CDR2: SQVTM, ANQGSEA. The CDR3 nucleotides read TGCAGCGTGGGAGAGTCGAACACTGAAGCTTTCTTT. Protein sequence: CSVGESNTEAFF.

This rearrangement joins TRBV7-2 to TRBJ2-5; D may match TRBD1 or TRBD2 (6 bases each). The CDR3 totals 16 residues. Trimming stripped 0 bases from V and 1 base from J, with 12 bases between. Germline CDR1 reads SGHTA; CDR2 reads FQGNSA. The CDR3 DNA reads TGTGCCAGCAGCTTAGCTGCAGGAGGGGGCCAAGAGACCCAGTACTTC. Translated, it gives CASSLAAGGGQETQYF.

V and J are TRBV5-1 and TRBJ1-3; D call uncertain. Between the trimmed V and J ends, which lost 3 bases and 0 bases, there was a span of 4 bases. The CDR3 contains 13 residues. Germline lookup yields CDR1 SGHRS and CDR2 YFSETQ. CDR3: CASSSGSGNTIYF. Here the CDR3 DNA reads TGCGCCAGCAGCTCTGGCTCTGGAAACACCATATATTTT.

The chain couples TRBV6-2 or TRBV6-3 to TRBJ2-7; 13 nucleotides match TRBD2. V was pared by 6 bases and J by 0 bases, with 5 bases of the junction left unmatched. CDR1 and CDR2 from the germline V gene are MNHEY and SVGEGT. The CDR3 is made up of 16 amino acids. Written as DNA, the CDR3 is TGTGCCAGCAGATCAAGGACTAGCGGGAGCTCCTACGAGCAGTACTTC. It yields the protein CASRSRTSGSSYEQYF.

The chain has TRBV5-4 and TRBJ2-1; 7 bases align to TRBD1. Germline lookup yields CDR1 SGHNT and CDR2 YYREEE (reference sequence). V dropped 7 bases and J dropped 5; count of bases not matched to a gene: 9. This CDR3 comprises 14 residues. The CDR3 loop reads CASSNQGENNEQFF. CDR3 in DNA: TGTGCCAGCTCAAACCAGGGGGAGAACAATGAGCAGTTCTTC. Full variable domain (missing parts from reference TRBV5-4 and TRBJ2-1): ETGVTQSPTHLIKTRGQQVTLRCSSQSGHNTVSWYQQALGQGPQFIFQYYREEENGRGNFPPRFSGLQFPNYSSELNVNALELDDSALYLCASSNQGENNEQFFGPGTRLTVL.

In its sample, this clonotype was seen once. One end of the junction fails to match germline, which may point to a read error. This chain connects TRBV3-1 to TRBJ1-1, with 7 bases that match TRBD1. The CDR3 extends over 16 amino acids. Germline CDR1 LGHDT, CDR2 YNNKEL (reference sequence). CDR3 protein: CASSEGTGQKNTEAFF. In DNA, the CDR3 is TGTGCCAGCAGCGAAGGGACGGGACAGAAGAACACTGAGGCTTTCTTT. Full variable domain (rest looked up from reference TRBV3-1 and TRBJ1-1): DTAVSQTPKYLVTQMGNDKSIKCEQNLGHDTMYWYKQDSKKFLKIMFSYNNKELIINETVPNRFSPKSPDKAHLNLHINSLELGDSAVYFCASSEGTGQKNTEAFFGQGTRLTVV.

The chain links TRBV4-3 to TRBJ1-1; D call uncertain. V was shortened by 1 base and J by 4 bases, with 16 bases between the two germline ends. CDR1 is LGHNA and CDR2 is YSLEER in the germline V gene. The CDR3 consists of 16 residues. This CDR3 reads CASSQGTAVWVTEAFF. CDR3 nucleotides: TGCGCCAGCAGCCAAGGCACGGCGGTTTGGGTCACTGAAGCTTTCTTT.

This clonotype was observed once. The CDR3 protein is CASSPGQGDTDTQYF. CDR3 DNA sequence: TGCGCCAGCAGCCCGGGACAAGGAGACACAGATACGCAGTATTTT. The chain has TRBV5-1 and TRBJ2-3, with a possible D match to TRBD1 (6 bases). There are 15 residues in the CDR3. V lost 4 bases to trimming and J lost 2 bases, with 14 bases between them. Germline V lookup: CDR1 SGHRS, CDR2 YFSETQ.

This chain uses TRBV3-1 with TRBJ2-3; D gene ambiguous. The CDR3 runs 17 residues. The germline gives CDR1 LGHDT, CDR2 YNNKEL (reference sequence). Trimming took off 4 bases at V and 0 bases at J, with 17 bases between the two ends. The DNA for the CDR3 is TGTGCCAGCAGCCCACTGTATGGGCAGACTAGCACAGATACGCAGTATTTT. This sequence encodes CASSPLYGQTSTDTQYF.

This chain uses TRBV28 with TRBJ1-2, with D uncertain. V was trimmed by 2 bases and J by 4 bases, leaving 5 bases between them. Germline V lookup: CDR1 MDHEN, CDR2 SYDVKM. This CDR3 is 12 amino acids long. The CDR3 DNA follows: TGTGCCAGCAGTTTACTCCTCTATGGCTACACCTTC. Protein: CASSLLLYGYTF.

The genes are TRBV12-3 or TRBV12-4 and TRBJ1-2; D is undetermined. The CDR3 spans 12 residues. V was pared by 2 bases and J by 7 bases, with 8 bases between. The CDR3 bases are TGTGCCAGCAGTTTACAGAAGGGTGGCTACACCTTC. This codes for CASSLQKGGYTF.

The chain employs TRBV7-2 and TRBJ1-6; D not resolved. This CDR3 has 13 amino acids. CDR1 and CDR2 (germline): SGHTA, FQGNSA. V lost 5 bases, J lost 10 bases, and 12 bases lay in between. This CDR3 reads CASSDDYSSPLHF. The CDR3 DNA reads TGTGCCAGCAGCGACGATTACTCGTCACCCCTCCACTTT.

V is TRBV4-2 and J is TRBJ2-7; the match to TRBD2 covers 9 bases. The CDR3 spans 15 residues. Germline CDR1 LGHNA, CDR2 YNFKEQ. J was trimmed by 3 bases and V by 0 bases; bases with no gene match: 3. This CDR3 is CASSQELAGRYEQYF. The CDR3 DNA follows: TGTGCCAGCAGCCAAGAACTAGCGGGTCGCTACGAGCAGTACTTC.

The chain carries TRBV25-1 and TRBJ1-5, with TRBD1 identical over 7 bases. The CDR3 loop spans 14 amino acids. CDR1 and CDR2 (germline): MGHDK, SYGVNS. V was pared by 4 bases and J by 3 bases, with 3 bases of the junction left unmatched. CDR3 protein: CASSAGQNNQPQHF. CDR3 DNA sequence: TGTGCCAGCAGTGCGGGACAGAACAATCAGCCCCAGCATTTT.

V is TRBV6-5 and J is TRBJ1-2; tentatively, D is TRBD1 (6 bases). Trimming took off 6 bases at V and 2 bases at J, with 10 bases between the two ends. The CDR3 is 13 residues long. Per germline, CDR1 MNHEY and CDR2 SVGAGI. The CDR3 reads CASRQGPNYGYTF. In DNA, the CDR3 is TGTGCCAGCAGACAGGGTCCCAACTATGGCTACACCTTC.

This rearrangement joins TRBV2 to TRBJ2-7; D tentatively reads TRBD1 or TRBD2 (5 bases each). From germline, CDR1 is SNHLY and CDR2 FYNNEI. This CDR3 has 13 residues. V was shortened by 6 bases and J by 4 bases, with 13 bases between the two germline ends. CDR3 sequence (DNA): TGTGCCAGCAGCCGGGACCAACGGTACGAGCAGTACTTC. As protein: CASSRDQRYEQYF.

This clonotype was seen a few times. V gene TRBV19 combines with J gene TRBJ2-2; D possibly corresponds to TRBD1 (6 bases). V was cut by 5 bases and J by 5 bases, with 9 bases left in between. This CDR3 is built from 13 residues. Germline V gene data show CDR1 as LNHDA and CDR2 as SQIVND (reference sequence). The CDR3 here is CASSVTGTGELFF. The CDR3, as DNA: TGTGCCAGTAGTGTGACAGGAACCGGGGAGCTGTTTTTT.

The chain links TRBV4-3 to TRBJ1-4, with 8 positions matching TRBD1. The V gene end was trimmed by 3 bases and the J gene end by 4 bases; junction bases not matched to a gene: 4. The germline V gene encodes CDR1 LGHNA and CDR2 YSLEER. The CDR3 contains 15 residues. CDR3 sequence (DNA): TGCGCCAGCAGCCAGGGACAGGTGGATAATGAAAAACTGTTTTTT. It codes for CASSQGQVDNEKLFF.

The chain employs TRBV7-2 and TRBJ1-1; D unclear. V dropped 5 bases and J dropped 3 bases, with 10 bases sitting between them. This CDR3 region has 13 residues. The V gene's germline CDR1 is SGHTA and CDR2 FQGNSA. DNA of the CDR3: TGTGCCAGCAGCGCCAACACCGACACTGAAGCTTTCTTT. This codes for CASSANTDTEAFF.

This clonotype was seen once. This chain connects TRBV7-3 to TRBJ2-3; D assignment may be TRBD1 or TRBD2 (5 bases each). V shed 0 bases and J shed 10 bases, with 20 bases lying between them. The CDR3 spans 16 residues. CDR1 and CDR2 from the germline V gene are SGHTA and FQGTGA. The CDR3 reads CASSLTEPGRASAQYF. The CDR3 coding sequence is TGTGCCAGCAGCTTAACAGAACCGGGACGCGCTTCGGCGCAGTATTTT.

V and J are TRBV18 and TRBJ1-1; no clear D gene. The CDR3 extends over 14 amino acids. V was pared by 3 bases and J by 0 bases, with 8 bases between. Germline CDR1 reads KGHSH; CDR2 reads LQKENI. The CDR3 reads CASSPNELNTEAFF. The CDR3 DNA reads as TGTGCCAGCTCACCTAATGAATTGAACACTGAAGCTTTCTTT.

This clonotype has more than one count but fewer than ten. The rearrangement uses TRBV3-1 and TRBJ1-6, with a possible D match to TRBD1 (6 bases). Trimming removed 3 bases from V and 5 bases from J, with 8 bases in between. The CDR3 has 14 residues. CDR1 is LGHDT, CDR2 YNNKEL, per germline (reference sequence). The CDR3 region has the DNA TGTGCCAGCAGCCAGGGACACCATAATTCACCCCTCCACTTT. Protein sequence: CASSQGHHNSPLHF. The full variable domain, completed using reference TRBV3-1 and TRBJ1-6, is DTAVSQTPKYLVTQMGNDKSIKCEQNLGHDTMYWYKQDSKKFLKIMFSYNNKELIINETVPNRFSPKSPDKAHLNLHINSLELGDSAVYFCASSQGHHNSPLHFGNGTRLTVT.